One and the same sample provided the 2 T cell receptor beta chains below, sequenced in a study of low-dose radiotherapy and immunotherapy resistance in tumors (dated by TCRdb to 2021 to 2024). The time point label corresponds to: before trial treatment. TCRdb lists the instrument as Illumina HiSeq 2500. Superscript III and a set of TRAV- and TRBV-specific primers were used to synthesize first-strand cDNA, so that both TCRalpha and TCRbeta chains were covered. TCRs were amplified for 20 PCR cycles with Phusion, using a constant-region primer paired with the adapter attached to the V primers. The raw public reads went through TCRdb reprocessing: fastp at Q25, MiXCR clone calling, in-frame beta chains kept. Each CDR3 protein gets just one entry, which takes the most common genes and DNA from the rows behind it. Here the sample has about 82,000 distinct CDR3 sequences; over 15% occur a single time. The ten largest clonotypes hold about 5.5% of the sample.

The source material was PBMCs, sampled before treatment. Receptor source: a male donor with prostate cancer.

This clonotype has a count of ten or more. This chain links TRBV5-1 with TRBJ2-7, with TRBD1 matching 10 bases. This CDR3 contains 16 residues. Trimming at V came to 0 bases and at J to 2 bases, leaving 5 bases not matched to a gene. From germline, CDR1 is SGHRS and CDR2 YFSETQ. CDR3 coding DNA: TGCGCCAGCAGCTTGGCGGGGACAGGGGCAACCTACGAGCAGTACTTC. Protein sequence: CASSLAGTGATYEQYF. The whole variable domain, filled in from reference TRBV5-1 and TRBJ2-7, reads KAGVTQTPRYLIKTRGQQVTLSCSPISGHRSVSWYQQTPGQGLQFLFEYFSETQRNKGNFPGRFSGRQFSNSRSEMNVSTLELGDSALYLCASSLAGTGATYEQYFGPGTRLTVT.

This clonotype was picked up one time. A read error is likely here: a far larger clone is one base away. J is TRBJ2-5 and V is TRBV25-1; TRBD1 matches at 7 bases. The ends lost 8 bases at V and 2 bases at J; junction bases unmatched: 8. Germline CDR1 is MGHDK and CDR2 is SYGVNS. The CDR3 has 14 amino acids. The CDR3 sequence is CASGLGQAQETQYF. CDR3 nucleotide sequence: TGTGCCAGCGGCCTTGGACAGGCTCAAGAGACCCAGTACTTC. The whole variable domain, remainder taken from reference TRBV25-1 and TRBJ2-5, is EADIYQTPRYLVIGTGKKITLECSQTMGHDKMYWYQQDPGMELHLIHYSYGVNSTEKGDLSSESTVSRIRTEHFPLTLESARPSHTSQYLCASGLGQAQETQYFGPGTRLLVL.